This TCR beta chain was recovered during a study of Ad26.COV2.S vaccination and SARS-CoV-2 variants (dated by TCRdb to the early 2020s). Regarding the research as a whole: Donors in the vaccine arm were drawn from COV1001, a multicentre, randomized, double-blind, placebo-controlled phase I-IIa trial testing Ad26.COV2.S in healthy adults. A total of some 30 samples were included in the TCR-sequenced set, comprising 19 Ad26.COV2.S vaccine recipients, 5 placebo recipients and 8 SARS-CoV-2 convalescent individuals. Ad26.COV2.S was administered intramuscularly at a dose of 5x10^10 or 1x10^11 viral particles, either as one shot or as two shots given 56 days apart. Investigators remained blinded to trial group allocation during experiments and outcome assessment. TCRbeta repertoire sequencing served as the tool for gauging how specific and how broad the SARS-CoV-2-reactive T cell receptors were following Ad26.COV2.S vaccination. Participants in the trial were split at random into five groups of five each, receiving low-dose or high-dose Ad26.COV2.S once or twice, or else placebo on both occasions.

Paper-wide results and their limitations: Non-spike TCR breadth was comparable between vaccine and placebo recipients, consistent with the vaccine containing only spike. Ad26.COV2.S recipients had higher spike-specific TCR breadth than placebo recipients (P = 0.0014). The authors noted that total T cell responses may have been underestimated by the TCR breadth and depth analyses. Substantial breadth of spike-specific CD8+ and CD4+ T cell responses was reported after vaccination. The study was not powered for comparison of responses between vaccine doses or regimens.

TCRbeta CDR3 regions were sequenced with the immunoSEQ Assay. After extraction, genomic DNA underwent amplification by bias-controlled multiplex PCR, followed by high-throughput sequencing. From the authors' description of their analysis: To quantify the absolute abundance of every unique TCRbeta CDR3 region, sequences were collapsed and filtered. T cell fraction was estimated by normalizing TCRbeta template counts to usable DNA, with usable DNA measured through amplification of reference genes found in all nucleated cells. Repertoire TCRs were annotated as SARS-CoV-2-specific by exact matching of V gene, CDR3 amino acid sequence and J gene to a known reactive TCR set. The reference SARS-CoV-2 TCR set was obtained from MIRA and was filtered for enrichment in COVID-19-positive ImmuneCODE repertoires, whereby public or cross-reactive TCRs were removed. Using the MIRA antigens, annotated TCRs were further analysed by specific ORF or by position within an ORF. Breadth was defined as annotated unique rearrangements over total unique productive rearrangements; depth was the summed frequency of those rearrangements. Two-sided Wilcoxon rank-sum tests were used to compare TCR breadth between groups. TCRdb's version of the immuneACCESS table is confined to in-frame rearrangements and falls short of the full clone set. An unresolved V gene accounts for under half of the shortfall where checked; the remainder is of unknown origin. The DNA was the basis for D and trimming; V, J and clone size are from that table. Present in this sample are around 340,000 clones, around 90% of which were seen just once. The top ten hold 6.4% of the sample.

On this clone itself: The specificity of this receptor is unknown. Per-base quality was not reported, and no clone a single base away is much larger than it.

The treatment or condition label, as the study defines it: some 20 received Ad26.COV2.S at low or high dose, single or two shots; 5 received placebo; per-sample allocation not given. Repertoires of vaccine and placebo recipients were sequenced from samples collected on day 63 after the first injection. Between 29 July and 7 August 2020, Cohort 1b enrolled some 25 adults aged 18-55 years at one site in Boston, USA. As a vaccine, Ad26.COV2.S was a replication-incompetent adenovirus type 26 vector that expressed a prefusion-stabilized SARS-CoV-2 spike protein derived from the original Wuhan strain. The TCR was taken from a person between 18 and 59 years old who received the Ad26.COV2.S COVID-19 vaccine or a placebo. The sequenced sample was peripheral blood, obtained in a trial of Ad26.COV2.S vaccine versus placebo.

The CDR3 corresponds to CASSLDNRANEKLFF. The sequenced DNA: TGTGCCAGCAGCTTAGATAACAGGGCCAATGAAAAACTGTTTTTT. The rearranged chain carries TRBV7-9 and TRBJ1-4; TRBD1 might be the D gene, on 6 matching bases. Per the germline V gene (reference sequence), SEHNR is the CDR1 and FQNEAQ is the CDR2. The CDR3 measures 15 amino acids from cysteine to phenylalanine. Solely the CDR3 DNA is kept, with 45 bases framed from the first base. V is shortened by 1 base, J by 5 bases, and the region joining them spans 11 bases. Beyond the CDR3, the reference TRBV7-9 and TRBJ1-4 genes provide the residues; the full variable domain reads: DTGVSQNPRHKITKRGQNVTFRCDPISEHNRLYWYRQTLGQGPEFLTYFQNEAQLEKSRLLSDRFSAERPKGSFSTLEIQRTEQGDSAMYLCASSLDNRANEKLFFGSGTQLSVL.